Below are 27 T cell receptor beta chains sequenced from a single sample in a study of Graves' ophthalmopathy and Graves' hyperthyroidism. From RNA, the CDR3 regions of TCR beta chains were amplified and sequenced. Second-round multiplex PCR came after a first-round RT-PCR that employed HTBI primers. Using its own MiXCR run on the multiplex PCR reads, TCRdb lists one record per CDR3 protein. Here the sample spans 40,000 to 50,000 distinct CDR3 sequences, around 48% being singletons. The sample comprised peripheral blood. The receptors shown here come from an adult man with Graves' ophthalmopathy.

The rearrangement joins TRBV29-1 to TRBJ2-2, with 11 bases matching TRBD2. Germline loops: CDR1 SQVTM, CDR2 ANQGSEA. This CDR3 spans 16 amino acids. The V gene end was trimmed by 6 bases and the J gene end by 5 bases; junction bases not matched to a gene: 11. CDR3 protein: CSVRSGGTSGTGELFF. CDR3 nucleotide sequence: TGCAGCGTCAGATCCGGTGGGACTAGCGGTACCGGGGAGCTGTTTTTT.

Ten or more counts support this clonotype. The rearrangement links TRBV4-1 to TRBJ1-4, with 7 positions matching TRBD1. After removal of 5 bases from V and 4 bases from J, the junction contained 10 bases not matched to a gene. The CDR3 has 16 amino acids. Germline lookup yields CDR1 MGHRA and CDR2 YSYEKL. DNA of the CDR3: TGCGCCAGCAGCAACCCTCCGGGACAGAATAATGAAAAACTGTTTTTT. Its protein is CASSNPPGQNNEKLFF.

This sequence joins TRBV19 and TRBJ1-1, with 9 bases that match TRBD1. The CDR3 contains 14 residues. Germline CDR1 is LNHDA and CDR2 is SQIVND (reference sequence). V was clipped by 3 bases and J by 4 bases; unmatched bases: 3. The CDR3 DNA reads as TGTGCCAGTAGTATGGGACAGGGTCTCACTGAAGCTTTCTTT. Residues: CASSMGQGLTEAFF.

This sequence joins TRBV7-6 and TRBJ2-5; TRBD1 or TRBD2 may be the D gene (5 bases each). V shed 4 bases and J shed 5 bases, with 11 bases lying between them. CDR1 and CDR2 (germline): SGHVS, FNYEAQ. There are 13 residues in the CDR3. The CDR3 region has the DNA TGTGCCAGCAGCTCGGGACCTGCGGAGACCCAGTACTTC. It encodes CASSSGPAETQYF.

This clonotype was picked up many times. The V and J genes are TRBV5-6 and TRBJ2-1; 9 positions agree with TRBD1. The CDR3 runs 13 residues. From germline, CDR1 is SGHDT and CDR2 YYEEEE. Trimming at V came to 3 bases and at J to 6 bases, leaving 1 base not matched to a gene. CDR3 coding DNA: TGTGCCAGCAGCTCGGACAGGGGCAATGAGCAGTTCTTC. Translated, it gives CASSSDRGNEQFF.

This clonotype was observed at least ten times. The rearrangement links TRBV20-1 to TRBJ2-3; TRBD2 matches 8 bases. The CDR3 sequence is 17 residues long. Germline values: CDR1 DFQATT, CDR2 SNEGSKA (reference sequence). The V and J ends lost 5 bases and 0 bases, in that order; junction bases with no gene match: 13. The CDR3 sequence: CSAEEALAVQSTDTQYF. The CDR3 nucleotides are TGCAGTGCTGAGGAGGCACTAGCGGTCCAGAGCACAGATACGCAGTATTTT.

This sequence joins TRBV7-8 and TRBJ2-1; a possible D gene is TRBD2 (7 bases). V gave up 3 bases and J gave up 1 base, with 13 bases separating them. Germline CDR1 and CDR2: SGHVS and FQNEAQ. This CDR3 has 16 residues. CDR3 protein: CASSLGGGFSYNEQFF. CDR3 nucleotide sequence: TGTGCCAGCAGCTTGGGAGGGGGTTTTTCCTACAATGAGCAGTTCTTC.

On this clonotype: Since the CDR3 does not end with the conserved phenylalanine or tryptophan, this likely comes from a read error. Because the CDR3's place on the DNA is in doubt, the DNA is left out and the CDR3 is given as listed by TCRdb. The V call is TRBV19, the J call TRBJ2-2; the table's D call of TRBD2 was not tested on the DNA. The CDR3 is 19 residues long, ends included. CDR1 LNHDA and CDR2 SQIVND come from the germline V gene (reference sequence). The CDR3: CASSITGLAGELSTGELVL.

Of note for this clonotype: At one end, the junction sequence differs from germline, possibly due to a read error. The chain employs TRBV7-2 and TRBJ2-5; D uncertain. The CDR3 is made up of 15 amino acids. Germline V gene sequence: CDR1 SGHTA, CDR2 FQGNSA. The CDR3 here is CASSLHLFPAETQYF. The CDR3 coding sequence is TGTGCCAGCAGCTTACACCTCTTTCCGGCGGAGACTCAGTACTTC.

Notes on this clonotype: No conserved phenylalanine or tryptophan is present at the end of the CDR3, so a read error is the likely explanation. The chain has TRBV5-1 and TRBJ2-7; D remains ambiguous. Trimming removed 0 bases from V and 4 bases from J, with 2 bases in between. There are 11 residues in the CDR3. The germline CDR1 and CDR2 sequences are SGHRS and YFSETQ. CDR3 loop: CASSLGYEQYI. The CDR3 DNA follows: TGCGCCAGCAGCTTGGGGTACGAGCAGTACATC.

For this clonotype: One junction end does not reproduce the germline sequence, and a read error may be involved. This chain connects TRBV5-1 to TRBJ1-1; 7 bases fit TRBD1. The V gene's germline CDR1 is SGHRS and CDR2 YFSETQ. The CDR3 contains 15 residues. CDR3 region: CASSLEGARGTEAFF. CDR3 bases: TGTGCCAGCAGCTTGGAGGGGGCCAGGGGCACTGAAGCTTTCTTT.

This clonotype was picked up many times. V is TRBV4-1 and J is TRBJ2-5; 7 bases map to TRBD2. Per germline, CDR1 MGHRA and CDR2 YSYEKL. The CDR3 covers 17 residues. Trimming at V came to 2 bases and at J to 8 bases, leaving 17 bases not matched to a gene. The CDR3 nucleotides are TGCGCCAGCAGCCAACAACCCATCTTCGAGGGACTACTAACCCAGTACTTC. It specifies CASSQQPIFEGLLTQYF.

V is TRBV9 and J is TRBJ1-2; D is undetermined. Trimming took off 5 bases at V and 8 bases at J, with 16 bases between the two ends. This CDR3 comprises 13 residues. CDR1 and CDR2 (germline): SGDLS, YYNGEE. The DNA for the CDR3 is TGTGCCAGCAGAATAAGAGGTGGGAACGGCTACACCTTC. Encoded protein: CASRIRGGNGYTF.

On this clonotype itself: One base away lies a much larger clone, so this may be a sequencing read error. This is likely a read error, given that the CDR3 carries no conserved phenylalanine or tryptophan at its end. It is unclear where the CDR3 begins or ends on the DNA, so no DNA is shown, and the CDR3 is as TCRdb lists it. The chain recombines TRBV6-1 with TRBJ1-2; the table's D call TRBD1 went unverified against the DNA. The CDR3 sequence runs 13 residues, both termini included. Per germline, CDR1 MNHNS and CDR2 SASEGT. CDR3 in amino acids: CASSDRALYGYTC.

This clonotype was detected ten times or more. This chain's CDR3 is CASSAGAVNKQYF. The CDR3 coding sequence is TGTGCCAGCAGCGCCGGGGCGGTAAACAAGCAGTACTTC. The chain has TRBV28 and TRBJ2-7; D is perhaps TRBD1 or TRBD2 (5 bases each). The CDR3 runs 13 residues. Germline lookup yields CDR1 MDHEN and CDR2 SYDVKM. Between the trimmed V and J ends, which lost 6 bases and 8 bases, there was a span of 17 bases.

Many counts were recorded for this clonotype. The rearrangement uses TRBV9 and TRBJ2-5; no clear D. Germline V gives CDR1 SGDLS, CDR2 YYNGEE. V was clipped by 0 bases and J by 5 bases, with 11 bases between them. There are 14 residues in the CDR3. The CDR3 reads CASSVDSDTETQYF. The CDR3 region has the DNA TGTGCCAGCAGCGTAGATTCTGATACGGAGACCCAGTACTTC. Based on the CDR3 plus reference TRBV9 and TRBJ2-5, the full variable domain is DSGVTQTPKHLITATGQRVTLRCSPRSGDLSVYWYQQSLDQGLQFLIQYYNGEERAKGNILERFSAQQFPDLHSELNLSSLELGDSALYFCASSVDSDTETQYFGPGTRLLVL.

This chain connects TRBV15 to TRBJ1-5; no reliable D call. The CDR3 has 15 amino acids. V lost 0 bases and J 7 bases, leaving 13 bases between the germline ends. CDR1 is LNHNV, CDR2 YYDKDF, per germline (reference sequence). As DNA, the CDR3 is TGTGCCACCAGCAGAGATAATGCGGGAGGGCAGCCCCAGCATTTT. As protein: CATSRDNAGGQPQHF. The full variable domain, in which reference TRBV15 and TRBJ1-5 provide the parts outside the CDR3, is DAMVIQNPRYQVTQFGKPVTLSCSQTLNHNVMYWYQQKSSQAPKLLFHYYDKDFNNEADTPDNFQSRRPNTSFCFLDIRSPGLGDTAMYLCATSRDNAGGQPQHFGDGTRLSIL.

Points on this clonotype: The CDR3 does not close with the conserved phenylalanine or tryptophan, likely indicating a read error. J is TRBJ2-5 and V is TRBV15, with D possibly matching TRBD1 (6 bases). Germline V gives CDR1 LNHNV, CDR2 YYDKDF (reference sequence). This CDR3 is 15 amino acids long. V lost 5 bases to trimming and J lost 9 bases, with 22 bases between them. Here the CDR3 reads CATSEASRGMEAQYS. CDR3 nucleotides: TGTGCCACCAGCGAAGCTAGCAGGGGAATGGAGGCCCAGTACTCC.

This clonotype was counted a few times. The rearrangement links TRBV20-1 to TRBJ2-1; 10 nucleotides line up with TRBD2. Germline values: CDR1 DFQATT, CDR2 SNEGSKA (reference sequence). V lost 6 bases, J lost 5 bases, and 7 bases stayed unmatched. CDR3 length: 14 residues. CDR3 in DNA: TGCAGTGCGACTCTAGCGGGAGTTGACAATGAGCAGTTCTTC. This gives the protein CSATLAGVDNEQFF.

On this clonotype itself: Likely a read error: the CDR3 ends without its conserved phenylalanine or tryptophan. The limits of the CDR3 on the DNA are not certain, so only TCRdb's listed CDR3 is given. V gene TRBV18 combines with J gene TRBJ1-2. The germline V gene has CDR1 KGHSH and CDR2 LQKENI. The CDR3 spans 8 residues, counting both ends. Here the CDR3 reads CASSPRAK.

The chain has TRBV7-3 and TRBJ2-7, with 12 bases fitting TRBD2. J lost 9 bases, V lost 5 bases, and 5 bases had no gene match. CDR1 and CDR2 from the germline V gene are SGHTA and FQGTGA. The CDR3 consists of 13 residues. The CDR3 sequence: CASSPQTSGRQYF. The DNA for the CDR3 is TGTGCCAGCAGCCCCCAGACTAGCGGGAGGCAGTACTTC.

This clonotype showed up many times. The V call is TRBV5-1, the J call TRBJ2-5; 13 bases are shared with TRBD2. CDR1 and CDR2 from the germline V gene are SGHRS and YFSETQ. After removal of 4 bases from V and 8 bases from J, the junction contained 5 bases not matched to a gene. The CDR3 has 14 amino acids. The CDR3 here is CASSPGTSGNTQYF. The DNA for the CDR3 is TGCGCCAGCAGCCCCGGGACTAGCGGGAATACCCAGTACTTC.

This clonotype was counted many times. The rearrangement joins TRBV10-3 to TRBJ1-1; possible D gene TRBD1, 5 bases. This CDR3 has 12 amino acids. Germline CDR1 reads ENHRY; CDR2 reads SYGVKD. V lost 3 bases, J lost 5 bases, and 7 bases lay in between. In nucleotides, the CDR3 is TGTGCCATCAGTGACAGGGCGACTGAAGCTTTCTTT. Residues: CAISDRATEAFF.

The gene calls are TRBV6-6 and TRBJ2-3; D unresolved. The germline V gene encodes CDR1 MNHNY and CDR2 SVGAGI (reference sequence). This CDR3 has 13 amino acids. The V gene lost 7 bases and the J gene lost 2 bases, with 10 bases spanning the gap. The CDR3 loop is CASNVVATDTQYF. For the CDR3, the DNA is TGTGCCAGCAATGTAGTGGCCACAGATACGCAGTATTTT.

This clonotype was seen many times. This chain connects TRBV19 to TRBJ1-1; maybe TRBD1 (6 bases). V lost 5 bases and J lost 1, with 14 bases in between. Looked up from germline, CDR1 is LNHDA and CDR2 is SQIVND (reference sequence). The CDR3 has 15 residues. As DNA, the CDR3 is TGTGCCAGTAGTGTCGCAGGGGCATCGAACACTGAAGCTTTCTTT. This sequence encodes CASSVAGASNTEAFF.

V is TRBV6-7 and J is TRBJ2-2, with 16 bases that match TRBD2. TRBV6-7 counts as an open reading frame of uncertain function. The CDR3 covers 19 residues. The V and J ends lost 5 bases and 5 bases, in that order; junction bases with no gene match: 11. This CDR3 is CASSGPGLAGGRDTGELFF. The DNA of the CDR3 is TGTGCCAGCAGTGGGCCGGGACTAGCGGGAGGGCGAGATACCGGGGAGCTGTTTTTT.

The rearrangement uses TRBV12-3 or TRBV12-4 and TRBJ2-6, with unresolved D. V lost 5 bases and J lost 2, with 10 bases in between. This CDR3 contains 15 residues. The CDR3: CASSPRVAGANVLTF. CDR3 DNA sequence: TGTGCCAGCAGTCCTCGGGTTGCTGGGGCCAACGTCCTGACTTTC.